The clone carrying this T cell receptor beta chain was detected once. Its antigen is not known. One end of the junction fails to match germline, which may point to a read error. Sequencing was performed with immunoSEQ multiplex PCR; in TCRdb, only in-frame clones are kept and a portion is missing. The sample carries about 150,000 clones, roughly nine tenths recorded once. The data are from a study of T cell responses to AZD1222 COVID-19 vaccine. Overall study results and limits: Only five to seven individuals given AZD1222 were seropositive at baseline. An increase in Spike-specific TCR breadth and depth was observed after two AZD1222 doses. Repertoire sampling happened only post peak T cell response. Clonal diversity may have been underestimated in mostly white British donors.

Germline CDR1 and CDR2: SGHDT and YYEEEE. The CDR3 length is 14 residues. J is TRBJ2-7 and V is TRBV5-6; D is unclear. Sequences were derived from peripheral blood, sampled on day 0 of AZD1222 vaccination. The receptor comes from an adult in good health. This chain's CDR3 is CTSSYGPVAYEQYF. In DNA form, the CDR3 reads TGTACCAGCAGCTACGGGCCGGTGGCCTACGAGCAGTACTTC. Full variable domain (rest looked up from reference TRBV5-6 and TRBJ2-7): DAGVTQSPTHLIKTRGQQVTLRCSPKSGHDTVSWYQQALGQGPQFIFQYYEEEERQRGNFPDRFSGHQFPNYSSELNVNALLLGDSALYLCTSSYGPVAYEQYFGPGTRLTVT.